This TCR beta chain derives from a study of shared clonotypes between healthy human individuals. Overall study: Each donor's CD8 memory used one plate, CD8 naive two, each CD4 subset three.

Trimming left V 2 bases short and J 3 bases short, with 8 bases between. The germline V gene has CDR1 LGHNT and CDR2 FRNRAP. This CDR3 is built from 13 residues. Sequenced by immunoSEQ multiplex PCR; TCRdb stores in-frame clones only, minus some. The sample consists of about 980,000 clones, 60% to 85% of them appearing once. V usage is TRBV12-5 and J usage is TRBJ2-7, with D perhaps TRBD1 (5 bases). Sequenced sample: memory CD4+ T cells sorted from blood. Subset given: CD45RA-negative fraction. The sequence was obtained from a man between 18 and 35 years old in good health. The CDR3 DNA reads as TGTGCTAGTGGTTTGTCAGGGATCTACGAGCAGTACTTC. It yields the protein CASGLSGIYEQYF.